Shown below are 30 T cell receptor beta chains from a single sample sequenced in a study of shared clonotypes between healthy human individuals. Measured with immunoSEQ multiplex PCR; TCRdb has only the in-frame clones, and not every one. The sample includes around 320,000 clones, roughly 84% of them seen just once. The sequencing input was memory CD8+ T cells sorted from blood. Sample subset: CD45RO+ cells pooled with CCR7-negative TemRA cells. The receptor source for this set is a man aged 18 to 30 in good health.

The rearrangement links TRBV10-1 to TRBJ2-1; D call uncertain. The CDR3 spans 15 residues. The germline V gene has CDR1 WNHNN and CDR2 SYGVQD (reference sequence). Trimming pared 2 bases from V and 4 bases from J, leaving 12 bases between. The CDR3 DNA sequence: TGCGCCAGCAGTGAGCTCCACAGTTCGTACAATGAGCAGTTCTTC. This codes for CASSELHSSYNEQFF.

This clone was observed many times. The chain couples TRBV7-9 to TRBJ2-1; 7 nucleotides agree with TRBD1. Germline CDR1 is SEHNR and CDR2 is FQNEAQ (reference sequence). V was clipped by 3 bases and J by 9 bases; unmatched bases: 11. The CDR3 runs 15 residues. The chain's CDR3 is CASSFSDRVGSEQFF. The CDR3 nucleotides are TGTGCCAGCAGCTTTTCCGACAGGGTGGGTAGTGAGCAGTTCTTC.

The rearrangement joins TRBV28 to TRBJ2-7; the D is unclear. Germline CDR1 is MDHEN and CDR2 is SYDVKM. V lost 6 bases to trimming and J lost 0 bases, with 15 bases between them. The CDR3 spans 15 residues. This CDR3 reads CASRMGSGNSYEQYF. The CDR3 DNA reads as TGTGCCAGCAGGATGGGTAGTGGTAACTCCTACGAGCAGTACTTC.

The chain links TRBV7-4 to TRBJ1-2; 12 bases fit TRBD1. This CDR3 contains 19 residues. Looked up from germline, CDR1 is SGHVT and CDR2 is SQSDAQ. The junction had 18 bases not matched to a gene; V was cut back by 4 bases and J by 6 bases. The chain's CDR3 is CASSSPSDYRDRGLNGYTF. Here the CDR3 DNA reads TGTGCCAGCAGCTCCCCAAGCGACTACCGGGACAGGGGGCTCAATGGCTACACCTTC.

This chain uses TRBV6-5 with TRBJ1-6; unclear D gene. The germline gives CDR1 MNHEY, CDR2 SVGAGI. This CDR3 is built from 13 residues. Between the trimmed V and J ends, which lost 6 bases and 8 bases, there was a span of 11 bases. The chain's CDR3 is CASSSQTYSPLHF. The CDR3 DNA reads as TGTGCCAGCAGCTCCCAAACTTATTCACCCCTCCACTTT.

Of note for this clone: In the same sample, other DNA sequences code for this CDR3. CDR3 amino acids: CASSLRGLNTEAFF. The CDR3 DNA reads as TGTGCCAGCAGCCTTAGGGGGCTAAACACTGAAGCTTTCTTT. The chain is built from TRBV28 and TRBJ1-1; 7 nucleotides align to TRBD1. CDR3 length: 14 amino acids. Unmatched junction bases numbered 6, after V lost 6 bases and J lost 2 bases. Germline CDR1 is MDHEN and CDR2 is SYDVKM. Supplemented by reference TRBV28 and TRBJ1-1, the full variable domain reads DVKVTQSSRYLVKRTGEKVFLECVQDMDHENMFWYRQDPGLGLRLIYFSYDVKMKEKGDIPEGYSVSREKKERFSLILESASTNQTSMYLCASSLRGLNTEAFFGQGTRLTVV.

In DNA, the CDR3 is TGTGCCAGCAGTGGGACAGGTAGAAGGGAGACCCAGTACTTC. The encoded protein is CASSGTGRRETQYF. The genes are TRBV27 and TRBJ2-5; 8 nucleotides match TRBD1. Trimming took 5 bases from V and 5 from J; bases not matched to a gene: 7. Germline V gives CDR1 MNHEY, CDR2 SMNVEV (reference sequence). There are 14 residues in the CDR3.

The chain joins TRBV4-1 to TRBJ2-3, with 10 bases that match TRBD1. Looked up from germline, CDR1 is MGHRA and CDR2 is YSYEKL. V trimming: 3 bases; J trimming: 1 base; junction bases outside the gene matches: 1. This CDR3 has 15 residues. This CDR3 reads CASSQTGGRTDTQYF. CDR3 DNA sequence: TGCGCCAGCAGCCAGACAGGGGGCCGCACAGATACGCAGTATTTT.

The chain carries TRBV9 and TRBJ2-1; no clear D gene. The V gene lost 0 bases and the J gene lost 7 bases, with 5 bases spanning the gap. This CDR3 is built from 12 residues. Germline-derived CDR1 and CDR2 are SGDLS and YYNGEE. CDR3 bases: TGTGCCAGCAGCGTAGCTCCGAATGAGCAGTTCTTC. Protein: CASSVAPNEQFF.

This clone has only one observation. CDR3: CASSPGTYNYGYTF. CDR3 in DNA: TGCGCCAGCAGCCCCGGGACTTACAACTATGGCTACACCTTC. This chain joins TRBV4-3 and TRBJ1-2; TRBD1 is a possible D gene (5 bases). CDR1 LGHNA and CDR2 YSLEER come from the germline V gene. This CDR3 has 14 residues. V shed 4 bases and J shed 2 bases, with 11 bases lying between them.

This chain connects TRBV2 to TRBJ2-2, with TRBD2 matching 7 bases. The junction had 6 bases not matched to a gene; V was cut back by 1 base and J by 4 bases. Germline V gives CDR1 SNHLY, CDR2 FYNNEI. The CDR3 has 16 residues. The CDR3 nucleotides read TGTGCCAGCAGTGAAGGTGCTAGCGGTCTCACCGGGGAGCTGTTTTTT. It yields the protein CASSEGASGLTGELFF.

J is TRBJ2-1 and V is TRBV5-6, with 11 positions matching TRBD2. The V segment lost 0 bases and the J segment 15 bases; nucleotides outside the gene matches: 14. CDR1 is SGHDT, CDR2 YYEEEE, per germline. This CDR3 spans 16 amino acids. As DNA, the CDR3 is TGTGCCAGCAGCTTGGTTTCTAGCGGGAGGCCGAGGGAGATGTTCTTC. The encoded protein is CASSLVSSGRPREMFF. Looking up the rest from reference TRBV5-6 and TRBJ2-1 gives the full variable domain: DAGVTQSPTHLIKTRGQQVTLRCSPKSGHDTVSWYQQALGQGPQFIFQYYEEEERQRGNFPDRFSGHQFPNYSSELNVNALLLGDSALYLCASSLVSSGRPREMFFGPGTRLTVL.

This chain links TRBV11-1 with TRBJ2-2; TRBD2 might be the D (5 bases). Germline V CDR1 and CDR2: SGHAT, FQDESV (reference sequence). Trimming took off 5 bases at V and 6 bases at J, with 13 bases between the two ends. This CDR3 contains 14 residues. The CDR3 DNA is TGTGCCAGCAGCGTTCAAGGGAGTGCCGGGGAGCTGTTTTTT. It yields the protein CASSVQGSAGELFF. Based on the CDR3 plus reference TRBV11-1 and TRBJ2-2, the full variable domain is EAEVAQSPRYKITEKSQAVAFWCDPISGHATLYWYRQILGQGPELLVQFQDESVVDDSQLPKDRFSAERLKGVDSTLKIQPAELGDSAMYLCASSVQGSAGELFFGEGSRLTVL.

This sequence joins TRBV15 and TRBJ2-7; D might be TRBD1 or TRBD2, each matching 5 bases. The V and J ends lost 5 bases and 3 bases respectively, with 14 bases between them. CDR1 is LNHNV and CDR2 is YYDKDF in the germline V gene (reference sequence). The CDR3 spans 14 residues. The CDR3 DNA reads as TGTGCCACCAGCCGGGACGGTATCTTCTACGAGCAGTACTTC. This codes for CATSRDGIFYEQYF.

This sequence joins TRBV29-1 and TRBJ1-5; D uncertain. Trimming cost V 0 bases and J 6 bases, with 9 bases left between them. The CDR3 consists of 13 residues. Per the germline V gene, CDR1 is SQVTM and CDR2 is ANQGSEA. CDR3 nucleotide sequence: TGCAGCGTTGAAGATGGGGTAGGTCAGCCCCAGCATTTT. This codes for CSVEDGVGQPQHF.

This clone was recorded only once. The chain uses TRBV15 and TRBJ1-1; TRBD1 agrees at 8 bases. Germline V gives CDR1 LNHNV, CDR2 YYDKDF (reference sequence). CDR3 length: 14 amino acids. The V segment lost 8 bases and the J segment 1 base; nucleotides outside the gene matches: 6. As DNA, the CDR3 is TGTGCCACCCGGACAGGGTTCGAGAACACTGAAGCTTTCTTT. Its translation: CATRTGFENTEAFF.

The V and J genes are TRBV10-3 and TRBJ2-1, with 10 bases that match TRBD2. The J segment lost 2 bases and the V segment lost 0 bases, leaving 16 bases of the junction unmatched. Germline V lookup: CDR1 ENHRY, CDR2 SYGVKD. The CDR3 has 21 amino acids. The CDR3 nucleotides read TGTGCCATCAGTGAGTCTGAGACTAGCGGGTTCAGCCTTATGACCTACAATGAGCAGTTCTTC. Encoded protein: CAISESETSGFSLMTYNEQFF.

The J gene is TRBJ1-2, the V gene TRBV27, with a weak D call TRBD1 (6 bases). CDR1 is MNHEY, CDR2 SMNVEV, per germline (reference sequence). The length of the CDR3 is 13 residues. Between the trimmed V and J ends, which lost 5 bases and 5 bases, there was a span of 12 bases. CDR3: CASSPQTGYGYTF. The DNA of the CDR3 is TGTGCCAGCAGTCCCCAGACAGGTTATGGCTACACCTTC.

At least ten counts were recorded for this clone. Other DNA sequences of this sample code for an identical CDR3. The rearrangement links TRBV9 to TRBJ2-5, with 12 positions matching TRBD2. Germline-derived CDR1 and CDR2 are SGDLS and YYNGEE. J was trimmed by 2 bases and V by 4 bases; bases with no gene match: 6. The CDR3 loop spans 16 amino acids. In DNA, the CDR3 is TGTGCCAGCAGCCCCCGGACTAGCGGGGAACAAGAGACCCAGTACTTC. The encoded protein is CASSPRTSGEQETQYF.

This clone was counted a single time. The chain joins TRBV7-2 to TRBJ1-1, with D unclear. Germline assignment: CDR1 SGHTA and CDR2 FQGNSA. The CDR3 consists of 14 residues. Between the trimmed V and J ends, which lost 8 bases and 8 bases, there was a span of 21 bases. The CDR3 region is CASEEFLAAPEAFF. The CDR3 DNA follows: TGTGCCAGCGAGGAGTTTTTAGCAGCACCCGAAGCTTTCTTT.

The chain joins TRBV2 to TRBJ2-3; TRBD2 might be the D (6 bases). Per germline, CDR1 SNHLY and CDR2 FYNNEI. V shed 3 bases and J shed 0 bases, with 10 bases lying between them. The CDR3 sequence is 15 residues long. The CDR3 sequence: CASSDGGLSTDTQYF. The CDR3 DNA reads as TGTGCCAGCAGTGACGGGGGACTTAGCACAGATACGCAGTATTTT.

The chain employs TRBV10-2 and TRBJ2-2; 7 bases align to TRBD2. V trimming: 7 bases; J trimming: 7 bases; junction bases outside the gene matches: 12. Germline V gives CDR1 WSHSY, CDR2 SAAADI. CDR3 length: 15 amino acids. The CDR3 reads CASTPSRGEGGELFF. CDR3 DNA: TGCGCCAGCACCCCCTCGCGAGGGGAGGGCGGGGAGCTGTTTTTT.

The J gene is TRBJ1-1, the V gene TRBV9; 9 nucleotides align to TRBD1. The CDR3 totals 18 residues. Germline lookup yields CDR1 SGDLS and CDR2 YYNGEE. The junction had 14 bases not matched to a gene; V was cut back by 5 bases and J by 0 bases. The CDR3 is CASSPFLLGTGLNTEAFF. The CDR3 DNA follows: TGTGCCAGCAGTCCCTTCCTCCTAGGGACAGGGCTGAACACTGAAGCTTTCTTT.

J is TRBJ2-2 and V is TRBV5-6; 8 nucleotides align to TRBD1. The CDR3 spans 16 residues. The germline CDR1 and CDR2 sequences are SGHDT and YYEEEE. Trimming cost V 6 bases and J 1 base; bases outside gene matches: 8. The CDR3, as DNA: TGTGCCAGCAACATCTGGGACAGGAGGAACACCGGGGAGCTGTTTTTT. Its translation: CASNIWDRRNTGELFF.

The genes are TRBV30 and TRBJ1-3; D gene uncertain. V was trimmed by 4 bases and J by 3 bases, leaving 10 bases between them. Germline CDR1 is GTSNPN and CDR2 is SVGIG (reference sequence). The CDR3 length is 13 residues. The CDR3 here is CAWNVNGGNTIYF. In DNA, the CDR3 is TGTGCCTGGAATGTGAACGGTGGAAACACCATATATTTT.

The chain couples TRBV7-6 to TRBJ1-4; D is unclear. V shed 0 bases and J shed 12 bases, with 11 bases lying between them. In germline, CDR1 is SGHVS, CDR2 FNYEAQ. The length of the CDR3 is 13 residues. CDR3: CASSLAGSRELFF. CDR3 nucleotides: TGTGCCAGCAGCTTAGCGGGGTCTAGGGAACTGTTTTTT.

The V call is TRBV9, the J call TRBJ1-2; perhaps TRBD1 as D (6 bases). In germline, CDR1 is SGDLS, CDR2 YYNGEE. CDR3 length: 16 residues. V dropped 0 bases and J dropped 2 bases, with 14 bases sitting between them. The CDR3 DNA is TGTGCCAGCAGCGTAGGCCGAGGACAGCCCAACTATGGCTACACCTTC. This gives the protein CASSVGRGQPNYGYTF. The entire variable domain, with the rest obtained from reference TRBV9 and TRBJ1-2, is as follows: DSGVTQTPKHLITATGQRVTLRCSPRSGDLSVYWYQQSLDQGLQFLIQYYNGEERAKGNILERFSAQQFPDLHSELNLSSLELGDSALYFCASSVGRGQPNYGYTFGSGTRLTVV.

This chain uses TRBV4-1 with TRBJ1-1; D unresolved. Germline V lookup: CDR1 MGHRA, CDR2 YSYEKL. The V end lost 4 bases, the J end lost 0 bases, and 12 bases lay between the germline ends. The CDR3 is 15 residues long. The CDR3: CASSLAEDLNTEAFF. The CDR3 bases are TGCGCCAGCAGCCTGGCGGAGGATTTGAACACTGAAGCTTTCTTT.

This clone was recorded only once. This chain links TRBV27 with TRBJ2-1; D not certain. Between the trimmed V and J ends, which lost 8 bases and 8 bases, there was a span of 10 bases. This CDR3 is 11 amino acids long. Germline-derived CDR1 and CDR2 are MNHEY and SMNVEV (reference sequence). In nucleotides, the CDR3 is TGTGCCAGCGGGCCCCTCGATGAGCAGTTCTTC. This gives the protein CASGPLDEQFF.

V and J are TRBV5-4 and TRBJ1-5, with 10 bases aligning to TRBD1. The CDR3 runs to 15 residues. Germline loops: CDR1 SGHNT, CDR2 YYREEE (reference sequence). The V gene end was trimmed by 4 bases and the J gene end by 7 bases; junction bases not matched to a gene: 8. As DNA, the CDR3 is TGTGCCAGCAGCCGGGGGACAGGGGAGGGCCAGCCCCAGCATTTT. This translates into CASSRGTGEGQPQHF.